Detailed here is one T cell receptor beta chain. The data are from a study of cytomegalovirus exposure and HLA in healthy donors. Primers: 60 Vbeta forward and 13 Jbeta reverse. Measured with immunoSEQ multiplex PCR; TCRdb has only the in-frame clones, and not every one. This table lists around 210,000 clones. The V end lost 6 bases, the J end lost 0 bases, and 11 bases lay between the germline ends. Germline loops: CDR1 SGHRS, CDR2 YFSETQ. The CDR3 totals 14 residues. V and J are TRBV5-1 and TRBJ2-3; D is perhaps TRBD2 (6 bases). Material: PBMCs. The sequence was obtained from a woman in her 30s in good health and CMV-seropositive. This chain's CDR3 is CASITAGSTDTQYF. The DNA of the CDR3 is TGCGCCAGCATCACTGCGGGAAGCACAGATACGCAGTATTTT.